The 32 T cell receptor beta chains below come from one sample, sequenced in a study of human T cells and chemical hapten exposure. Time point specified: patch test 1, 2 weeks after DPC sensitization. The treatment was: therapeutic diphenylcyclopropenone sensitization with weekly scalp DPC. TCRdb re-called the RACE reads through MiXCR, storing one row per CDR3 protein. The table includes a few hundred thousand distinct CDR3 sequences, 4.8% detected once. Material: whole blood, obtained in connection with sensitization to the hapten diphenylcyclopropenone (DPC). These receptors all stem from a woman aged 45-59 years with alopecia areata. Some clones in this sample may be carry-over from other donors' samples.

This clonotype was seen a few times. The V gene is TRBV12-3 or TRBV12-4, the J gene TRBJ2-5; 8 bases match TRBD1. V gave up 3 bases and J gave up 5 bases; unmatched junction bases: 5. The CDR3 loop spans 14 amino acids. The CDR3 loop reads CASSLSDREETQYF. The CDR3 region has the DNA TGTGCCAGCAGTTTGTCGGACAGGGAGGAGACCCAGTACTTC.

This clonotype was observed a handful of times. The rearrangement links TRBV29-1 to TRBJ2-3, with 11 nucleotides matching TRBD2. The junction had 3 bases not matched to a gene; V was cut back by 1 base and J by 0 bases. CDR1 and CDR2 from the germline V gene are SQVTM and ANQGSEA. The CDR3 has 16 residues. In nucleotides, the CDR3 is TGCAGCGTTGAAGGGGGGACTAGCGGAAGCACAGATACGCAGTATTTT. It encodes CSVEGGTSGSTDTQYF.

This clonotype was detected many times. The chain is built from TRBV20-1 and TRBJ1-1; D is uncertain. V dropped 6 bases and J dropped 1 base, with 12 bases sitting between them. This CDR3 has 13 amino acids. Germline CDR1 DFQATT, CDR2 SNEGSKA (reference sequence). CDR3 amino acids: CSASRATNTEAFF. As DNA, the CDR3 is TGCAGTGCCTCCCGGGCCACGAACACTGAAGCTTTCTTT.

This clonotype was seen a few times. V gene TRBV6-6 combines with J gene TRBJ2-5; D is uncertain. Germline CDR1 and CDR2: MNHNY and SVGAGI (reference sequence). Deletions cut 4 bases from V and 5 bases from J, with 11 bases between. The CDR3 has 13 residues. CDR3 coding DNA: TGTGCCAGCAGTTTGACTCAGCTGGAGACCCAGTACTTC. Translation gives CASSLTQLETQYF.

This clonotype was detected only a few times. V is TRBV12-3 or TRBV12-4 and J is TRBJ2-1; TRBD1 agrees at 7 bases. The CDR3 runs 15 residues. V shed 6 bases and J 4 bases; nucleotides not matched to a gene: 9. The CDR3 reads CASSSGTVFYNEQFF. The CDR3 nucleotides are TGTGCCAGCAGCTCCGGGACAGTCTTTTACAATGAGCAGTTCTTC.

This clonotype was found many times. The chain employs TRBV5-6 and TRBJ2-7, with a possible D match to TRBD2 (5 bases). Trimming pared 0 bases from V and 2 bases from J, leaving 9 bases between. Looked up from germline, CDR1 is SGHDT and CDR2 is YYEEEE. The CDR3 sequence is 14 residues long. The CDR3, as DNA: TGTGCCAGCAGCTTGGACCCGGGAACCTACGAGCAGTACTTC. As protein: CASSLDPGTYEQYF. Full variable domain (outside the CDR3, taken from reference TRBV5-6 and TRBJ2-7): DAGVTQSPTHLIKTRGQQVTLRCSPKSGHDTVSWYQQALGQGPQFIFQYYEEEERQRGNFPDRFSGHQFPNYSSELNVNALLLGDSALYLCASSLDPGTYEQYFGPGTRLTVT.

This clonotype was recorded a few times. This CDR3 is CASSQGQGGAGELFF. In DNA form, the CDR3 reads TGCGCCAGCAGCCAAGGACAGGGTGGCGCCGGGGAGCTGTTTTTT. The V gene is TRBV5-1, the J gene TRBJ2-2, with 8 bases fitting TRBD1. The ends lost 4 bases at V and 6 bases at J; junction bases unmatched: 8. The CDR3 loop spans 15 amino acids. Per germline, CDR1 SGHRS and CDR2 YFSETQ.

This clonotype was observed many times. The V gene is TRBV2, the J gene TRBJ2-1, with TRBD1 matching 11 bases. The V segment lost 6 bases and the J segment 8 bases; nucleotides outside the gene matches: 9. Germline V gene lookup returns CDR1 SNHLY and CDR2 FYNNEI. The CDR3 length is 15 residues. CDR3 nucleotides: TGTGCCAGCAGACATGGACAGGGGGCCGTCGATGAGCAGTTCTTC. The encoded protein is CASRHGQGAVDEQFF.

The chain joins TRBV7-2 to TRBJ1-1; possibly TRBD1 for D (6 bases). The V gene's germline CDR1 is SGHTA and CDR2 FQGNSA. Trimming removed 2 bases at V and 3 bases at J, with 10 bases between. The CDR3 is 14 amino acids. The CDR3 here is CASSLRQADTEAFF. For the CDR3, the DNA is TGTGCCAGCAGCTTACGACAGGCGGACACTGAAGCTTTCTTT.

This clonotype was seen a handful of times. The chain recombines TRBV20-1 with TRBJ2-3; TRBD2 aligns across 10 bases. Germline V gives CDR1 DFQATT, CDR2 SNEGSKA (reference sequence). V shed 0 bases and J 2 bases; nucleotides not matched to a gene: 5. The CDR3 covers 16 residues. CDR3 region: CSAREFGTSDTDTQYF. The CDR3 bases are TGCAGTGCTAGAGAATTTGGGACTAGCGACACAGATACGCAGTATTTT.

This clonotype has just a few counts. The chain has TRBV6-5 and TRBJ1-5, with D perhaps matching TRBD1 (6 bases). The germline V and J ends were trimmed by 5 bases and 1 base, with 12 bases remaining between them. This CDR3 has 15 amino acids. CDR1 MNHEY and CDR2 SVGAGI come from the germline V gene. The CDR3 here is CASSPDRISNQPQHF. Written as DNA, the CDR3 is TGTGCCAGCAGTCCCGACAGGATAAGCAATCAGCCCCAGCATTTT.

This clonotype came up many times. The chain joins TRBV4-1 to TRBJ1-5; D may be TRBD1 (6 bases). Trimming removed 1 base at V and 6 bases at J, with 13 bases between. There are 15 residues in the CDR3. Germline CDR1 is MGHRA and CDR2 is YSYEKL. The CDR3 DNA sequence: TGCGCCAGCAGCCAAGTTTTACAGGGTCCTCAGCCCCAGCATTTT. Its translation: CASSQVLQGPQPQHF.

A word on this clonotype: A clone one base away is much larger, so this may be a read error. This chain connects TRBV7-9 to TRBJ2-3; D unclear. Trimming shortened V by 5 bases and J by 2 bases, and 5 bases separated the two germline ends. Germline loops: CDR1 SEHNR, CDR2 FQNEAQ (reference sequence). The CDR3 covers 12 residues. The chain's CDR3 is CASSAITDTQYF. CDR3 nucleotides: TGTGCCAGCAGCGCCATCACAGATACGCAGTATTTT.

Ten or more counts support this clonotype. This rearrangement joins TRBV6-4 to TRBJ2-1; tentative D call: TRBD2 (7 bases). Per germline, CDR1 MRHNA and CDR2 SNTAGT. This CDR3 is built from 14 residues. V lost 4 bases to trimming and J lost 4 bases, with 11 bases between them. CDR3 amino acids: CASSGGGDYNEQFF. The CDR3 coding sequence is TGTGCCAGCAGTGGGGGGGGCGATTACAATGAGCAGTTCTTC.

This clonotype has a count of ten or more. This chain links TRBV10-3 with TRBJ2-2; 7 nucleotides align to TRBD2. CDR1 is ENHRY and CDR2 is SYGVKD in the germline V gene. This CDR3 comprises 15 residues. The V gene end was trimmed by 6 bases and the J gene end by 6 bases; junction bases not matched to a gene: 10. The CDR3 DNA reads as TGTGCCATCAGGGCCTTTACTAGCGACGCCGGGGAGCTGTTTTTT. Translation gives CAIRAFTSDAGELFF.

This clonotype has just a few counts. V is TRBV24-1 and J is TRBJ2-3; the D is unclear. Germline V gene data show CDR1 as KGHDR and CDR2 as SFDVKD. CDR3 length: 12 residues. V lost 9 bases to trimming and J lost 5 bases, with 11 bases between them. The CDR3 nucleotides read TGTGCCACCGGGGAATCGGGAGATACGCAGTATTTT. It codes for CATGESGDTQYF.

The rearrangement links TRBV20-1 to TRBJ1-6; no firm D call. V was trimmed by 1 base and J by 12 bases, leaving 7 bases between them. This CDR3 region has 11 residues. CDR1 is DFQATT, CDR2 SNEGSKA, per germline (reference sequence). The CDR3 reads CSARGVGPLHF. CDR3 sequence (DNA): TGCAGTGCTAGAGGGGTAGGACCCCTCCACTTT.

This chain uses TRBV7-9 with TRBJ2-1; D perhaps matches TRBD2 (6 bases). The CDR3 contains 14 residues. CDR1 and CDR2 from the germline V gene are SEHNR and FQNEAQ (reference sequence). Trimming took 5 bases from V and 7 from J, leaving 15 bases between them. The CDR3 sequence: CASSAGSSRNEQFF. The CDR3 DNA follows: TGTGCCAGCAGCGCGGGGAGTTCAAGAAATGAGCAGTTCTTC. Based on the CDR3 plus reference TRBV7-9 and TRBJ2-1, the full variable domain is DTGVSQNPRHKITKRGQNVTFRCDPISEHNRLYWYRQTLGQGPEFLTYFQNEAQLEKSRLLSDRFSAERPKGSFSTLEIQRTEQGDSAMYLCASSAGSSRNEQFFGPGTRLTVL.

This clonotype was observed a few times. CDR3 sequence (DNA): TGTGCCAGCAGCTTAGGAGCGGCGCGAGAGACCCAGTACTTC. Amino acid sequence: CASSLGAARETQYF. V and J are TRBV11-2 and TRBJ2-5; the D gene is possibly TRBD2 (5 bases). The CDR3 extends over 14 amino acids. Looked up from germline, CDR1 is SGHAT and CDR2 is FQNNGV. V gave up 1 base and J gave up 4 bases, with 10 bases separating them.

This clonotype has at least ten counts. This chain links TRBV5-5 with TRBJ1-5; no clear D. Germline CDR1 is SGHKS and CDR2 is YYEKEE (reference sequence). The CDR3 consists of 15 residues. V lost 3 bases to trimming and J lost 1 base, with 11 bases between them. The DNA of the CDR3 is TGTGCCAGCAGCTCCGCCCGCGCGAGCAATCAGCCCCAGCATTTT. It encodes CASSSARASNQPQHF. Together with reference TRBV5-5 and TRBJ1-5, the CDR3 gives the full variable domain: DAGVTQSPTHLIKTRGQQVTLRCSPISGHKSVSWYQQVLGQGPQFIFQYYEKEERGRGNFPDRFSARQFPNYSSELNVNALLLGDSALYLCASSSARASNQPQHFGDGTRLSIL.

This clonotype showed up many times. The CDR3 bases are TGTGCCAGCAGAGGGAGGGAGACAGATGGCTACACCTTC. It specifies CASRGRETDGYTF. The chain is built from TRBV6-5 and TRBJ1-2; TRBD1 might be the D (5 bases). The CDR3 totals 13 residues. Between the trimmed V and J ends, which lost 6 bases and 6 bases, there was a span of 14 bases. Germline V gene sequence: CDR1 MNHEY, CDR2 SVGAGI.

This clonotype has a count of ten or more. The chain links TRBV12-3 or TRBV12-4 to TRBJ2-1; 9 bases align to TRBD2. Unmatched junction bases numbered 11, after V lost 4 bases and J lost 7 bases. This CDR3 contains 16 residues. CDR3 nucleotides: TGTGCCAGCAGTTACCCTATCGCGGGGGGGCCGAATGAGCAGTTCTTC. Protein: CASSYPIAGGPNEQFF.

This clonotype was detected many times. CDR3 amino acids: CSVVMQGAPYGYTF. CDR3 coding DNA: TGCAGCGTTGTGATGCAGGGGGCGCCCTATGGCTACACCTTC. This chain links TRBV29-1 with TRBJ1-2, with 8 bases lining up with TRBD1. Germline CDR1 SQVTM, CDR2 ANQGSEA. The V gene end was trimmed by 4 bases and the J gene end by 4 bases; junction bases not matched to a gene: 8. The length of the CDR3 is 14 residues.

The chain links TRBV30 to TRBJ1-2; D might be TRBD1 (6 bases). Germline V lookup: CDR1 GTSNPN, CDR2 SVGIG (reference sequence). V lost 2 bases, J lost 0 bases, and 10 bases lay in between. This CDR3 region has 14 residues. The CDR3 DNA reads as TGTGCCTGGAGTACTGCAGGGGCTAACTATGGCTACACCTTC. This encodes CAWSTAGANYGYTF.

This clonotype came up many times. The chain employs TRBV7-9 and TRBJ1-1, with 7 nucleotides matching TRBD1. The length of the CDR3 is 13 residues. The ends lost 3 bases at V and 4 bases at J; junction bases unmatched: 2. Germline loops: CDR1 SEHNR, CDR2 FQNEAQ (reference sequence). In nucleotides, the CDR3 is TGTGCCAGCAGCTTGACAGGGACCACTGAAGCTTTCTTT. Translation gives CASSLTGTTEAFF.

This clonotype appeared many times. This chain links TRBV24-1 with TRBJ2-4, with D unresolved. Trimming pared 3 bases from V and 0 bases from J, leaving 20 bases between. This CDR3 is 19 amino acids long. Per germline, CDR1 KGHDR and CDR2 SFDVKD. CDR3 nucleotides: TGTGCCACCAGTGATGGGATTACCGGGCCCCTAGGAGCCAAAAACATTCAGTACTTC. Protein product: CATSDGITGPLGAKNIQYF.

Ten or more counts support this clonotype. The rearrangement uses TRBV7-8 and TRBJ1-1, with D possibly TRBD1 on 5 matching bases. The CDR3 spans 13 residues. V was pared by 0 bases and J by 10 bases, with 12 bases between. In germline, CDR1 is SGHVS, CDR2 FQNEAQ. CDR3 coding DNA: TGTGCCAGCAGCTTAGCCCCGGCGGGGGGAGCTTTCTTT. This gives the protein CASSLAPAGGAFF.

This clonotype showed up many times. V usage is TRBV7-8 and J usage is TRBJ1-2; 8 bases match TRBD1. The CDR3 runs 17 residues. CDR1 is SGHVS and CDR2 is FQNEAQ in the germline V gene. J lost 3 bases, V lost 5 bases, and 14 bases had no gene match. Written as DNA, the CDR3 is TGTGCCAGCAGCCACCGGGTTTCTGGGACAGGCGACTATGGCTACACCTTC. Encoded protein: CASSHRVSGTGDYGYTF. The full variable domain, with the rest looked up from reference TRBV7-8 and TRBJ1-2, is GAGVSQSPRYKVAKRGQDVALRCDPISGHVSLFWYQQALGQGPEFLTYFQNEAQLDKSGLPSDRFFAERPEGSVSTLKIQRTQQEDSAVYLCASSHRVSGTGDYGYTFGSGTRLTVV.

This clonotype was counted at least ten times. The chain links TRBV3-1 to TRBJ2-3, with TRBD2 matching over 9 bases. The J segment lost 4 bases and the V segment lost 0 bases, leaving 5 bases of the junction unmatched. CDR1 and CDR2 (germline): LGHDT, YNNKEL (reference sequence). The CDR3 totals 16 residues. The CDR3 region has the DNA TGTGCCAGCAGCCAAGATAGGGGACTAGCAGCAGATACGCAGTATTTT. It codes for CASSQDRGLAADTQYF.

This clonotype was counted a few times. The chain uses TRBV27 and TRBJ2-3; 11 bases fit TRBD1. Germline CDR1 is MNHEY and CDR2 is SMNVEV (reference sequence). With 7 bases clipped from V and 6 bases from J, the junction kept 9 bases outside the gene matches. This CDR3 spans 15 amino acids. The CDR3 DNA reads TGTGCCAGCACCTATGGGACAGGGGGTTCGGATACGCAGTATTTT. Translating gives CASTYGTGGSDTQYF.

At least ten counts were recorded for this clonotype. The V call is TRBV5-1, the J call TRBJ1-2; tentatively, D is TRBD1 (6 bases). Germline V gives CDR1 SGHRS, CDR2 YFSETQ. This CDR3 has 13 amino acids. Trimming stripped 0 bases from V and 3 bases from J, with 6 bases between. CDR3 bases: TGCGCCAGCAGCTTGGAGGGGGACTATGGCTACACCTTC. It yields the protein CASSLEGDYGYTF.

This clonotype occurred many times. The V call is TRBV7-2, the J call TRBJ2-5; D uncertain. Germline V CDR1 and CDR2: SGHTA, FQGNSA. Trimming stripped 5 bases from V and 5 bases from J, with 9 bases between. The CDR3 is 12 amino acids. CDR3: CASSPTGETQYF. CDR3 nucleotides: TGTGCCAGCAGCCCCACCGGGGAGACCCAGTACTTC. The full variable domain, rest sourced from reference TRBV7-2 and TRBJ2-5, is GAGVSQSPSNKVTEKGKDVELRCDPISGHTALYWYRQSLGQGLEFLIYFQGNSAPDKSGLPSDRFSAERTGGSVSTLTIQRTQQEDSAVYLCASSPTGETQYFGPGTRLLVL.